These 8 T cell receptor beta chains originate from one sample sequenced in a study of cytomegalovirus exposure and HLA in healthy donors. Use of 60 Vbeta and 13 Jbeta primers characterized the PCR. Data came from immunoSEQ multiplex PCR; TCRdb stores just in-frame clones and leaves some out. The table has approximately 190,000 clones, around 82% seen once. Sample: PBMCs. The source of these receptors is a woman aged 25 to 45 in good health and CMV-seropositive.

This rearrangement joins TRBV7-8 to TRBJ2-7; TRBD2 agrees at 7 bases. J gave up 2 bases and V 5 bases, and 9 bases lay outside the gene matches. This CDR3 region has 15 residues. CDR1 is SGHVS and CDR2 is FQNEAQ in the germline V gene. This CDR3 is CASSREKRGTYEQYF. The CDR3 DNA reads as TGTGCCAGCAGCCGCGAAAAGCGGGGAACCTACGAGCAGTACTTC. Variable domain in full (rest from reference TRBV7-8 and TRBJ2-7): GAGVSQSPRYKVAKRGQDVALRCDPISGHVSLFWYQQALGQGPEFLTYFQNEAQLDKSGLPSDRFFAERPEGSVSTLKIQRTQQEDSAVYLCASSREKRGTYEQYFGPGTRLTVT.

V is TRBV6-1 and J is TRBJ2-1; 7 bases map to TRBD1. V was clipped by 4 bases and J by 7 bases; unmatched bases: 7. The germline V gene encodes CDR1 MNHNS and CDR2 SASEGT. The CDR3 length is 14 residues. This chain's CDR3 is CASSGGTVINEQFF. CDR3 nucleotides: TGTGCCAGCAGTGGAGGGACAGTCATAAATGAGCAGTTCTTC.

The CDR3 is CASSLIVQGSPLHF. DNA of the CDR3: TGCGCCAGCAGCTTGATCGTACAGGGTTCACCCCTCCACTTT. The genes are TRBV5-1 and TRBJ1-6; D perhaps matches TRBD1 (6 bases). V lost 1 base and J lost 9, with 11 bases in between. The CDR3 is 14 residues long. In germline, CDR1 is SGHRS, CDR2 YFSETQ.

The rearrangement uses TRBV28 and TRBJ2-7; 8 nucleotides match TRBD2. Trimming at V came to 3 bases and at J to 4 bases, leaving 5 bases not matched to a gene. CDR3 length equals 14 residues. Looked up from germline, CDR1 is MDHEN and CDR2 is SYDVKM. The CDR3 DNA reads as TGTGCCAGCAGTTTCAGCGGGAGTCAGTACGAGCAGTACTTC. This encodes CASSFSGSQYEQYF. The variable domain in full, with the rest retrieved from reference TRBV28 and TRBJ2-7, is DVKVTQSSRYLVKRTGEKVFLECVQDMDHENMFWYRQDPGLGLRLIYFSYDVKMKEKGDIPEGYSVSREKKERFSLILESASTNQTSMYLCASSFSGSQYEQYFGPGTRLTVT.

This rearrangement joins TRBV30 to TRBJ1-6; no clear D. The length of the CDR3 is 15 residues. Germline loops: CDR1 GTSNPN, CDR2 SVGIG (reference sequence). Trimming shortened V by 0 bases and J by 3 bases, and 9 bases separated the two germline ends. The CDR3, as DNA: TGTGCCTGGAGTGTACGCAGGTACTATAATTCACCCCTCCACTTT. Translated, it gives CAWSVRRYYNSPLHF.

The rearrangement joins TRBV29-1 to TRBJ1-1; D possibly corresponds to TRBD1 (6 bases). Germline V lookup: CDR1 SQVTM, CDR2 ANQGSEA. V dropped 6 bases and J dropped 6 bases, with 14 bases sitting between them. The CDR3 is 12 amino acids. CDR3 bases: TGCAGCGTCGCCCCCACAGGGTCTGAAGCTTTCTTT. Protein product: CSVAPTGSEAFF.

Turning to this clone: This same CDR3 is encoded by further DNA sequences in the sample. CDR3 in amino acids: CASSLGQGPGNTIYF. The CDR3 nucleotides read TGCGCCAGCAGCTTGGGACAGGGACCTGGAAACACCATATATTTT. This chain connects TRBV5-1 to TRBJ1-3; 7 nucleotides match TRBD1. The CDR3 is 15 amino acids. The germline CDR1 and CDR2 sequences are SGHRS and YFSETQ. J gave up 2 bases and V 0 bases, and 2 bases lay outside the gene matches.

This rearrangement joins TRBV6-6 to TRBJ1-1; tentatively, D is TRBD1 (6 bases). In germline, CDR1 is MNHNY, CDR2 SVGAGI (reference sequence). The CDR3 has 14 residues. V gave up 7 bases and J gave up 0 bases, with 12 bases separating them. The CDR3 loop reads CASTSGGLNTEAFF. Written as DNA, the CDR3 is TGTGCCAGCACCAGCGGGGGGCTGAACACTGAAGCTTTCTTT.